The rows below give T cell receptor beta chains drawn from one sample of a study of cytomegalovirus exposure and HLA in healthy donors. The repertoire was sequenced with immunoSEQ multiplex PCR; TCRdb's copy has only in-frame clones and lacks some. The data hold around 170,000 clones, with roughly 80% observed a single time. Source material: PBMCs. These receptors came from a man aged 50 to 59 in good health and CMV-seronegative. CDR3s include the opening cysteine and the closing phenylalanine or tryptophan. Fields, in order: D gene, J gene, V gene, clone size, CDR3 DNA, CDR3 protein. A D gene is named only where the DNA matches it firmly. Expanded clones get a size class; other rows say once, few or many, or leave the size out.

- TRBJ1-5 TRBV15 - TGTGCCACCAGCGGCGGGGGCAATCAGCCCCAGCATTTT CATSGGGNQPQHF
- TRBJ2-5 TRBV7-2 - TGTGCCAGCAGCCAGCGAAGAGGTCGAGAAGTATGGGAGACCCAGTACTTC CASSQRRGREVWETQYF
TRBD1 TRBJ2-5 TRBV23-1 - TGCGCCAGCAGTCAGGGACAGGGTGAAGAGACCCAGTACTTC CASSQGQGEETQYF
- TRBJ1-5 TRBV10-3 - TGTGCCATCAGTGAGTCGTCTGGAGGCGGTCAGCCCCAGCATTTT CAISESSGGGQPQHF
- TRBJ1-5 TRBV5-1 - TGCGCCAGCAGTTCGGACGGGATTAGCAATCAGCCCCAGCATTTT CASSSDGISNQPQHF
- TRBJ2-7 TRBV7-8 - TGTGCCAGCAGCTCCTTCGGCAGGGGGGCGAAGGACGAGCAGTACTTC CASSSFGRGAKDEQYF
- TRBJ2-7 TRBV7-9 - TGTTCCAGCAGCTTAGCGAGACAGAGAGGCCACGAGCAGTACTTC CSSSLARQRGHEQYF
- TRBJ1-3 TRBV6-5 - TGTGCCAGCAGTTACGGGGCTACCATATATTTT CASSYGATIYF
TRBD1 TRBJ2-5 TRBV5-6 - TGTGCCAGCAGCAGAACAGGGGAGGAGACCCAGTACTTC CASSRTGEETQYF
TRBD1 TRBJ1-5 TRBV29-1 - TGCAGCGTTGCGGAGGGGGCGAATTATCAGCCCCAGCATTTT CSVAEGANYQPQHF
- TRBJ1-3 TRBV18 - TGTGCCAGCTCACCGCTGAACCGGGGAAACACCATATATTTT CASSPLNRGNTIYF
- TRBJ1-1 TRBV18 once TGTGCCAGCTCCCCAGGGCTGGCTGGGGGCGGCACTGAAGCTTTCTTT CASSPGLAGGGTEAFF
- TRBJ1-2 TRBV19 few TGTGCCAGTAGTCCCGCCGGGGATCAGTACTATGGCTACACCTTC CASSPAGDQYYGYTF
TRBD1 TRBJ1-1 TRBV7-9 - TGTTCCAGCAGCGCGACGGACAGGGGGATTGAAGCTTTCTTT CSSSATDRGIEAFF
- TRBJ2-1 TRBV7-6 few TGTGCCAGCAGCACCGGACAGTTCTCCTACAATGAGCAGTTCTTC CASSTGQFSYNEQFF
- TRBJ2-5 TRBV30 - TGTGCCTGGGCGGCGGGCGAGACCCAGTACTTC CAWAAGETQYF
- TRBJ1-2 TRBV11-2 - TGTGCCAGCAAAGCTGAGGACACCTTTTTCTATGGCTACACCTTC CASKAEDTFFYGYTF
TRBD1 TRBJ1-4 TRBV18 - TGTGCCAGCTCACCATTAGGGACAGGCGTTTTTTCGTTTAGTGGACTGTTTTTT CASSPLGTGVFSFSGLFF
- TRBJ2-6 TRBV5-4 few TGTGCCAGCAGCGGCGCGGCCGTCTCTGGGGCCAACGTCCTGACTTTC CASSGAAVSGANVLTF
- TRBJ2-1 TRBV6-5 - TGTGCCAGCACCCTTGCGCCCTACAATGAGCAGTTCTTC CASTLAPYNEQFF
- TRBJ1-6 TRBV9 - TGTGCCAGCGGAGGGTATAATTCACCCCTCCACTTT CASGGYNSPLHF
- TRBJ1-5 TRBV4-1 - TGCGCCAGCAGCCAAGTTCTGGCCCGGGTCGATCAGCCCCAGCATTTT CASSQVLARVDQPQHF
- TRBJ2-2 TRBV6-6 - TGTGCCAGCAGTCAGTCTAGGTTCACCGGGGAGCTGTTTTTT CASSQSRFTGELFF
TRBD1 TRBJ1-5 TRBV5-1 - TGCGCCAGCAGCCAACAGGGGGCTATGGGCAATCAGCCCCAGCATTTT CASSQQGAMGNQPQHF
TRBD2 TRBJ2-5 TRBV5-1 few TGCGCCAGCAACGTGGGGGGGGACCGAGAGACCCAGTACTTC CASNVGGDRETQYF
- TRBJ2-7 TRBV6-1 - TGTGCCAGCAGCGGTGACAGGTCTTACGAGCAGTACTTC CASSGDRSYEQYF
TRBD1 TRBJ2-4 TRBV7-2 once TGTGCCAGCAGCGTGGACAGGGCGAACATTCAGTACTTC CASSVDRANIQYF
- TRBJ1-1 TRBV7-9 - TGTGCCAGCAGCTTAACGACGGGTATGAACACTGAAGCTTTCTTT CASSLTTGMNTEAFF
- TRBJ1-5 TRBV5-6 - TGTGCCAGCAGCCGATGGACTGGCAATCAGCCCCAGCATTTT CASSRWTGNQPQHF
TRBD2 TRBJ2-3 TRBV28 few TGTGCCAGCAGTTCGACTAGCGGGGCCACAGATACGCAGTATTTT CASSSTSGATDTQYF
- TRBJ1-3 TRBV5-6 - TGTGCCAGCAGCCTACAGGGAGTTAGTGGAAACACCATATATTTT CASSLQGVSGNTIYF
TRBD1 TRBJ1-1 TRBV2 - TGTGCCAACAGGACAGGGAACACTGAAGCTTTCTTT CANRTGNTEAFF
TRBD2 TRBJ2-3 TRBV4-1 few TGCGCCAGCAGCCAGGAGGCTAGCGGAGCTAGCACAGATACGCAGTATTTT CASSQEASGASTDTQYF
- TRBJ1-1 TRBV13 - TGTGCCAGCGGACTCGGAGGTGGGACTGAAGCTTTCTTT CASGLGGGTEAFF
- TRBJ1-1 TRBV5-6 few TGTGCCAGCAGCTGGACAGAAAACACTGAAGCTTTCTTT CASSWTENTEAFF
TRBD2 TRBJ2-2 TRBV7-9 - TGTGCCAGCCCTCGGGAGGGGTTGAACACCGGGGAGCTGTTTTTT CASPREGLNTGELFF
- TRBJ1-2 TRBV19 - TGTGCCAGTAGTTGGCAGGCCTATGGCTACACCTTC CASSWQAYGYTF
TRBD2 TRBJ2-2 TRBV6-1 - TGTGCCAGCAGTGATCCTAATCGCGGGGGAGCTGACACCGGGGAGCTGTTTTTT CASSDPNRGGADTGELFF
- TRBJ1-5 TRBV2 - TGTGCCAGCAAGACTACAGGGAGCAATCAGCCCCAGCATTTT CASKTTGSNQPQHF
- TRBJ2-3 TRBV9 - TGTGCCAGCAGCGTAACCCCCTCCAGAACAGATACGCAGTATTTT CASSVTPSRTDTQYF
- TRBJ1-3 TRBV18 once TGTGCCAGCTCACCAGGGCAGACCTCTGGAAACACCATATATTTT CASSPGQTSGNTIYF